Sequencing of this TCR beta chain was carried out in a study of shared clonotypes between healthy human individuals (TCRdb year 2020). Study-level background: The cohort included three men and a couple of women between 18 and 49 years of age. Per donor, three plates each were used for CD4 naive and CD4 memory, two for CD8 naive, and one for CD8 memory. To estimate repertoire size and how much clonotype sharing occurs between individuals, the study deeply sequenced the blood TCR repertoires of about 5 healthy adults. Libraries were prepared and TCR repertoires were sequenced by different laboratories using diverse techniques, in order to increase sequencing depth and limit assay-specific biases. Between about 0.8 and 8.9 billion PBMCs per donor were obtained by leukapheresis.

TCR CDR3 regions were amplified from genomic DNA by multiplex PCR using the deep immunoSEQ assay. Genomic DNA extracted from each cell subset was distributed evenly over all wells of several immunoSEQ 96-well plates, and each plate served as one replicate. For sorted subsets, around 0.2 ug of genomic DNA, equivalent to 25,000 to 30,000 T cell genomes, went into each replicate PCR. Purified libraries were measured with a Qubit 3.0 fluorometer, size-checked on a Bioanalyzer 2100, and measured again with the KAPA Library Quantification kit. Every immunoSEQ 96-well plate was sequenced on a separate single-read 150-cycle Illumina NextSeq 550 flow cell. The paper's data handling went like this. Because only junctional sequences without quality scores were contained in the immunoSEQ output, filtering matching that applied to full-length reads could not be performed. To assign V/J genes and CDR3, sequences were annotated against IMGT germline references using PyIR, a Python wrapper for IgBLAST v1.9. Reads were filtered out if the reads had weak V/J assignments (E-value above 1e-6), no CDR3, stop codons, out-of-frame junctions, or ambiguous translated residues. V3J clonotypes were defined by identical inferred V gene, J gene, and CDR3 amino acid sequence. Percentage overlap between repertoires was calculated by dividing the number of shared unique clonotypes by the size of the smaller repertoire. Repertoire richness was assessed with RTK rarefaction, the Chao1 estimator, and Recon v2.1 estimates of unobserved clonotypes. Generation probabilities were computed with OLGA for all TCRbeta clonotypes obtained by the gDNA method from a handful of donors. Held by TCRdb, this immuneACCESS table contains in-frame sequences only and omits some clones. Under half of the omission traces to an unresolved V gene where checked; the cause of the rest is unknown. V, J and clone size are taken as reported in that table, and D and trimming were inferred from the DNA itself. Within this sample are millions of clones, with 90% to 95% of them counted one time only. Jointly, the top ten make up 0.13% to 0.15% of the sample.

Healthy HIV-negative adults with no recently reported acute infections or vaccinations were included as donors. Every donor was a Caucasian adult living in Nashville, Tennessee, USA. CD4+ T cells were enriched by magnetic negative selection; naive cells were then positively selected on CD45RA, and the negative fraction formed the memory subset. Blood was collected by leukapheresis, and PBMCs were isolated by Ficoll-Histopaque density gradient centrifugation and then cryopreserved in liquid nitrogen vapor phase. Analytical flow cytometry was used to check the purity and quantity of each magnetically sorted T cell population. Genomic DNA was isolated from every sorted fraction and measured by UV absorbance on a Nanodrop 2000c. Turning to this clone: The specificity of this receptor is unknown. No much larger clone is present one base from it, and per-base qualities are unavailable.

Results the study describes overall, beyond this receptor: Pairwise subsampling led to the expectation that sequencing depth would affect the degree of clonotype sharing among donors. When a few donors were compared, the shared fraction of clonotypes was around 5% for naive CD4, about 4% for naive CD8, 2.3% for memory CD4, and about 0.36% for memory CD8. Estimated clonotype richness was generally larger for naive than for memory subsets. Compared with non-shared clonotypes, the clonotypes found in all four sorted-subset donors had higher generation probabilities. Incomplete sequencing was indicated by rarefaction of sorted-subset datasets, despite the large sequencing depth. Because the study included a small number of donors, the genetic and exposure-history diversity represented was limited. Only blood was sampled, and tissue TCR repertoires likely differ from those in blood.

V loses 0 bases of germline sequence and J loses 8 bases, and the interval between the two ends is 12 bases. Spanning cysteine to phenylalanine, the CDR3 consists of 15 amino acids. Here the CDR3 DNA is all that survives: 45 bases in frame from base 1. The CDR1 and CDR2 encoded by the germline V gene are SGHRS and YFSETQ. Input material: naive CD4+ T cells sorted from blood. This sample's cell subset or site label indicates: CD45RA+ positively selected. This sequence uses TRBV5-1 and TRBJ1-6; the D gene remains uncertain. The receptor's source is a man between 18 and 35 years old in good health. The nucleotides read TGCGCCAGCAGCTTGGCTGGCGGCGGGGATTCACCCCTCCACTTT. The translation is CASSLAGGGDSPLHF.